This TCR beta chain was retrieved from a study of long-term antiretroviral therapy in people with HIV. Study at large: First collections came about a decade before the 2015 immediate-ART recommendation. General observations from the study: Diversity increased after ART yet remained lower than in transplant donor controls. Clones that expanded before ART (that is, prior to treatment) dominated the repertoire at all time points. Information on adherence, resistance and therapy changes was unavailable.

Running of the v3.0 immunoSEQ assay took place at survey level. Data came from immunoSEQ multiplex PCR; TCRdb stores just in-frame clones and leaves some out. The table has some 28,000 clones, nearly 95% seen once. In the case of this clone: Its specificity is unknown.

The CDR3 length is 13 residues. The germline CDR1 and CDR2 sequences are SGHNT and YENEEA. With 0 bases clipped from V and 5 bases from J, the junction kept 1 base outside the gene matches. The sequencing here drew on unsorted PBMCs, taken around 6 years after starting antiretroviral therapy. The receptor's source is a man aged 25-40 years with HIV. The gene calls are TRBV11-3 and TRBJ2-7; TRBD1 matches at 7 bases. The CDR3 sequence is CASSLEGQNEQYF. CDR3 nucleotides: TGTGCCAGCAGCTTAGAGGGACAGAACGAGCAGTACTTC.